This note documents a single TCR beta chain sequence. Its matching antigen is unknown. Described time point: week 5, during vaccination. Doses consisted of 300 ug of mutant IDH1 20-mer peptide each, paired with topical imiquimod. The CDR3 runs to 15 residues. V lost 0 bases and J lost 2, with 9 bases in between. From germline, CDR1 is MRHNA and CDR2 SNTAGT. These data originate in a study of a mutant IDH1 vaccine in newly diagnosed glioma. Measured with immunoSEQ multiplex PCR; TCRdb has only the in-frame clones, and not every one. The sample contains 38,000 or so clones, more than 85% of which appear only once.

The starting material was PBMCs, obtained from a glioma patient whose treatment included an IDH1 peptide vaccine. The V call is TRBV6-4, the J call TRBJ2-3, with D uncertain. The sequence was obtained from a man aged 50-59 years with glioma. The CDR3 spells CASSDSSTHTDTQYF. The CDR3 DNA is TGTGCCAGCAGTGACTCTAGCACACACACAGATACGCAGTATTTT.